This T cell receptor beta chain was identified during a study of early T cells in non-severe SARS-CoV-2 infection. At the level of the study: The study sequenced bulk RNA from unsorted whole blood, with chains unpaired.

Researchers attached unique molecular identifiers to individual cDNA molecules. TCRdb called the 5' RACE reads again in MiXCR, with one record for every CDR3 protein. The sample gives approximately 71,000 distinct CDR3 sequences, 9% to 15% of which show up once; approximately 5% is in the top ten. CDR3 length: 14 amino acids. Germline V gives CDR1 SGHTA, CDR2 FQGTGA. V was clipped by 2 bases and J by 5 bases; unmatched bases: 4. This clonotype was recorded at least ten times. The antigen remains undetermined. General study findings and limits: Matches to VDJdb favored anti-spike CD8 responses and missed private and CD4 specificities.

The source of this sequence is an adult who was a healthcare worker with PCR-confirmed SARS-CoV-2 infection or an uninfected control (not recorded which). Material for sequencing was whole blood. This chain uses TRBV7-3 with TRBJ2-7, with 9 bases lining up with TRBD2. The CDR3 DNA follows: TGTGCCAGCAGCTTAGCTAGCGGGAATCACGAGCAGTACTTC. Translation: CASSLASGNHEQYF.